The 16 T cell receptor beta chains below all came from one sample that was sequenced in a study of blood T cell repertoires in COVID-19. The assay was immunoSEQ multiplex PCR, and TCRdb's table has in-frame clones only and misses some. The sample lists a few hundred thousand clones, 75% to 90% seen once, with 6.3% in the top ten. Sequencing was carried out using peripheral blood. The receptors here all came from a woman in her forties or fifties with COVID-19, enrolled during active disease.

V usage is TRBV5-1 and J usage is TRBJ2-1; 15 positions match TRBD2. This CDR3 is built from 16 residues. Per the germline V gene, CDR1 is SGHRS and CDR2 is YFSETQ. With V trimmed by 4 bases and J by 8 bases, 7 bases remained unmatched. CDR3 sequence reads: CASSQGLAGGSDEQFF. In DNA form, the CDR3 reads TGCGCCAGCAGCCAGGGACTAGCGGGAGGAAGCGATGAGCAGTTCTTC. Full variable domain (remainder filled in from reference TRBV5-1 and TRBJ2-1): KAGVTQTPRYLIKTRGQQVTLSCSPISGHRSVSWYQQTPGQGLQFLFEYFSETQRNKGNFPGRFSGRQFSNSRSEMNVSTLELGDSALYLCASSQGLAGGSDEQFFGPGTRLTVL.

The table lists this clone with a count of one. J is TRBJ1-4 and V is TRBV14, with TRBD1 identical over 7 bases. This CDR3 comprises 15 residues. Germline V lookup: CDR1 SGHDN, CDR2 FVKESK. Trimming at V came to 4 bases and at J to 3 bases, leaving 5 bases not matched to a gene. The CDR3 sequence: CASSLFGQANEKLFF. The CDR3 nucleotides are TGTGCCAGCAGCCTTTTCGGACAGGCTAATGAAAAACTGTTTTTT.

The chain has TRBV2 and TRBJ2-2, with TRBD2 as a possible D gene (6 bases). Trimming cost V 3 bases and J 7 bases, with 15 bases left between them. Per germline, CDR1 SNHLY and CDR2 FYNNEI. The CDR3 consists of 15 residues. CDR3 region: CASSESGVNGGELFF. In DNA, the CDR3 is TGTGCCAGCAGTGAGTCGGGAGTTAATGGCGGGGAGCTGTTTTTT.

The CDR3: CASSQDPGVRNEQYF. The CDR3 nucleotides are TGTGCCAGCAGCCAAGATCCAGGGGTTAGGAACGAGCAGTACTTC. The chain joins TRBV3-1 (or the pseudogene TRBV3-2) to TRBJ2-7; a possible D gene is TRBD1 (6 bases). Germline assignment: CDR1 LGHDT and CDR2 YNNKEL (reference sequence). Deletions cut 0 bases from V and 5 bases from J, with 14 bases between. The CDR3 consists of 15 residues.

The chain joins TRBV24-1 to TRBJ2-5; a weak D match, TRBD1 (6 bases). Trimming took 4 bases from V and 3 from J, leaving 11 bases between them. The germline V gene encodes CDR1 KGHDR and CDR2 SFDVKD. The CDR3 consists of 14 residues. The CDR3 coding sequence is TGTGCCACCAGTGACAAAAACAGGGAAGAGACCCAGTACTTC. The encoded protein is CATSDKNREETQYF.

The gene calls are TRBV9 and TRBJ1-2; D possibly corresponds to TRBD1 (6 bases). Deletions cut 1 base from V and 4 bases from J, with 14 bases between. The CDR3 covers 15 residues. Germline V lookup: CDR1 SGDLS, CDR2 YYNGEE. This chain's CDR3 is CASSVSQGWGYGYTF. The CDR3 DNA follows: TGTGCCAGCAGCGTATCACAGGGCTGGGGCTATGGCTACACCTTC. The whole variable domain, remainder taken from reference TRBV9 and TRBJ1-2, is DSGVTQTPKHLITATGQRVTLRCSPRSGDLSVYWYQQSLDQGLQFLIQYYNGEERAKGNILERFSAQQFPDLHSELNLSSLELGDSALYFCASSVSQGWGYGYTFGSGTRLTVV.

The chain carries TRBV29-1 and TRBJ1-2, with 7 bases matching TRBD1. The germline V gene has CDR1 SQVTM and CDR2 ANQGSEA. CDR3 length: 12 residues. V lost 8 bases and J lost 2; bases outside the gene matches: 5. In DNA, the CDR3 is TGCAGCTTCCTGGACAGGAACTATGGCTACACCTTC. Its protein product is CSFLDRNYGYTF.

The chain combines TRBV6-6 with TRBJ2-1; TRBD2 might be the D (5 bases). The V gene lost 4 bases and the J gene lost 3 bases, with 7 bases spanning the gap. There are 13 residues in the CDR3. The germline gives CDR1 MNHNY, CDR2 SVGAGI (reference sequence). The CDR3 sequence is CASSWTDYNEQFF. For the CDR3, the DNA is TGTGCCAGCAGTTGGACTGACTACAATGAGCAGTTCTTC.

CDR3 sequence: CASSQDSSGTSGYNEQFF. DNA of the CDR3: TGCGCCAGCAGCCAAGATTCGTCCGGGACTAGCGGCTACAATGAGCAGTTCTTC. The chain carries TRBV4-1 and TRBJ2-1; the match to TRBD2 covers 11 bases. V gave up 0 bases and J gave up 3 bases; unmatched junction bases: 7. The CDR3 sequence is 18 residues long. Germline V gene lookup returns CDR1 MGHRA and CDR2 YSYEKL.

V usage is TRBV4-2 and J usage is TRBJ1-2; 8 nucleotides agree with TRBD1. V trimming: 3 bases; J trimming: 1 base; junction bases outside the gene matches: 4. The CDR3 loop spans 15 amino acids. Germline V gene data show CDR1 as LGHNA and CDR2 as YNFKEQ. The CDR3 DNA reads TGTGCCAGCAGCCAGTCGGGACAGGATAACTATGGCTACACCTTC. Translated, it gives CASSQSGQDNYGYTF.

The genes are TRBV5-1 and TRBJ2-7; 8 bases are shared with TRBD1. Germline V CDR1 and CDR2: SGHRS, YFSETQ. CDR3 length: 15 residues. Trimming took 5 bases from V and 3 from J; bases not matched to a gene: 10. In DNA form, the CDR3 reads TGCGCCAGCAGTATTGCCCCGACAGGGGACTACGAGCAGTACTTC. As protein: CASSIAPTGDYEQYF.

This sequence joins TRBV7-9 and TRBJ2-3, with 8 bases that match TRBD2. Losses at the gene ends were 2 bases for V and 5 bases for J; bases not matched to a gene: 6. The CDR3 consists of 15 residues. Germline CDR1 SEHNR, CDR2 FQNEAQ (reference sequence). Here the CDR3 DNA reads TGTGCCAGCAGCTTAAGTAGCGGGATTGTAGATACGCAGTATTTT. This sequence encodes CASSLSSGIVDTQYF.

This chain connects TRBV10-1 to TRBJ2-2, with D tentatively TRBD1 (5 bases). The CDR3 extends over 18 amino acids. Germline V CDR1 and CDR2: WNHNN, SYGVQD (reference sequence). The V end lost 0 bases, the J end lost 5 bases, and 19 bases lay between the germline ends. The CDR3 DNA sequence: TGCGCCAGCAGTGAGTCGCCGAGACAGCTTCGCCCAACCGGGGAGCTGTTTTTT. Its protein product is CASSESPRQLRPTGELFF.

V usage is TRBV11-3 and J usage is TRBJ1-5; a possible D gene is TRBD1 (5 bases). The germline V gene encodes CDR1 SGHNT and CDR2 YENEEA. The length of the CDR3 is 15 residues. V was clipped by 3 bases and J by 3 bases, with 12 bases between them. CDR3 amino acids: CASSFGTGNNQPQHF. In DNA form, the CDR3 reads TGTGCCAGCAGCTTCGGAACAGGTAACAATCAGCCCCAGCATTTT.

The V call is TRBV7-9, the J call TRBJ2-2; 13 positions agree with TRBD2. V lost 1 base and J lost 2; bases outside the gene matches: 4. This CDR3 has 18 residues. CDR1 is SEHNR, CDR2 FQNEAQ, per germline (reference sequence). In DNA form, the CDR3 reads TGTGCCAGCAGCTTAGTACGACTAGCGGGAGGCAACACCGGGGAGCTGTTTTTT. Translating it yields CASSLVRLAGGNTGELFF. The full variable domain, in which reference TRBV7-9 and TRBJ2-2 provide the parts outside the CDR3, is DTGVSQNPRHKITKRGQNVTFRCDPISEHNRLYWYRQTLGQGPEFLTYFQNEAQLEKSRLLSDRFSAERPKGSFSTLEIQRTEQGDSAMYLCASSLVRLAGGNTGELFFGEGSRLTVL.

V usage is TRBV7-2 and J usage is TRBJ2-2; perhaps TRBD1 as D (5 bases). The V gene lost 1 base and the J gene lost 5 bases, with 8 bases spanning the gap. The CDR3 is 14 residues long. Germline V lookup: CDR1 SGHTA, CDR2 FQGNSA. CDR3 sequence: CASSLVRQTGELFF. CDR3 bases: TGTGCCAGCAGCTTAGTAAGACAGACCGGGGAGCTGTTTTTT.